This T cell receptor beta chain was recovered during a study of blood T cell repertoires in COVID-19 (dated by TCRdb to 2018 to 2020). About the study as a whole: Samples from collaborators originated in the United States, Italy and Spain and spanned both the acute and convalescent phases of COVID-19. Sample metadata almost always included a de-identified subject ID, COVID-19 status, age in years and sex. Where available, HLA class I and class II types were obtained from metadata supplied by the sample provider rather than from assay-based typing. The dataset comprised deeply sampled blood TCRbeta repertoires from subjects exposed to, actively infected with, or recovered from COVID-19. Samples came from the ongoing ImmuneRACE study (first 160 participants) plus 1,254 subjects from 6 global collaborators. The material from the prospective study consisted of cDNA or gDNA derived from T cells, B-cell-depleted T cells, or PBMCs. The repertoires were released in a freely available public database meant as a resource for research on the immune response to SARS-CoV-2. Points the paper makes about the study in general: The quantity of clinical and demographic metadata differed by source and by participant and was supplied without curation.

TCRbeta CDR3 regions were amplified from genomic DNA using the immunoSEQ Assay, a bias-controlled multiplex PCR. Under the source paper's analysis protocol: The number of nucleated cells in each sample was estimated by amplification of reference gene primers within the assay. To quantify the absolute abundance of each unique TCRbeta CDR3 rearrangement, sequence reads were collapsed and filtered. For each sample, productive Simpson clonality was calculated as the square root of Simpson's diversity index across productive rearrangements. TCRdb took this table from immuneACCESS and kept in-frame rearrangements with V and J called. Such tables lack part of the clones; where checked against another copy, unresolved V genes explain under half of the gap, and the rest is unexplained. V and J calls and clone size come straight from that table; D and trimming were deduced from the DNA. For this sample there are 200,000 to 250,000 clones; approximately 84% appear just once. The top ten clonotypes cover about 2.1% of the sample.

Concerning this clone itself: What this receptor recognizes is not known. Base qualities are missing; no much larger clone stands one base away.

V sheds 4 bases and J sheds 5 bases, leaving 15 bases between their ends. CDR1 and CDR2 were assigned from the germline V gene as SGHDT and YYEEEE. Taken from cysteine to phenylalanine, the CDR3 has 14 residues. Only the CDR3 DNA is retained, 42 bases long and in frame from the first base. Each collaborating institution followed its own protocols to collect whole blood in K2EDTA tubes. For TCRbeta analysis, collaborators shipped samples in one of three forms: frozen whole blood, isolated PBMCs, or DNA extracted from either of those sample types. The receptor comes from a woman aged 55 to 70 with acute or convalescent COVID-19. This receptor chain uses TRBV5-6 and TRBJ1-1, with TRBD1 as a weak D call on 5 bases. Sequencing was performed on peripheral blood. The CDR3 protein: CASSPDIGRTEAFF. The DNA reads as follows: TGTGCCAGCAGCCCGGACATCGGGCGGACTGAAGCTTTCTTT.